A single sample is the source of the 10 T cell receptor beta chains below, sequenced in a study of blood T cell repertoires in COVID-19. The table came from immunoSEQ multiplex PCR; TCRdb's copy has only in-frame clones and leaves some out. The table shows some 94,000 clones, with around 83% occurring only once. The sequenced sample was peripheral blood. All receptors derive from a man aged 65 to 85 with active or convalescent COVID-19.

This rearrangement joins TRBV6-5 to TRBJ1-1; 7 positions match TRBD1. The CDR3 is 13 residues long. With V trimmed by 6 bases and J by 1 base, 2 bases remained unmatched. Germline V gene lookup returns CDR1 MNHEY and CDR2 SVGAGI. The CDR3 protein is CASRAGGNTEAFF. CDR3 in DNA: TGTGCCAGCAGGGCAGGGGGGAACACTGAAGCTTTCTTT.

This clone was detected only once. The gene calls are TRBV2 and TRBJ1-5, with 7 bases aligning to TRBD1. J was trimmed by 3 bases and V by 5 bases; bases with no gene match: 4. This CDR3 region has 14 residues. Germline loops: CDR1 SNHLY, CDR2 FYNNEI. CDR3 sequence reads: CASSKQGSNQPQHF. For the CDR3, the DNA is TGTGCCAGCAGTAAACAGGGGTCCAATCAGCCCCAGCATTTT.

On this clone: Other DNA sequences in this sample translate to the same CDR3. The chain joins TRBV7-9 to TRBJ1-1; TRBD1 is a possible D gene (6 bases). The germline V and J ends were trimmed by 0 bases and 5 bases, with 13 bases remaining between them. The V gene's germline CDR1 is SEHNR and CDR2 FQNEAQ (reference sequence). This CDR3 spans 15 amino acids. The CDR3: CASSLARGGETEAFF. The CDR3, as DNA: TGTGCCAGCAGCTTAGCGAGGGGGGGCGAGACTGAAGCTTTCTTT.

This clone was seen only once. The CDR3 spells CASSLLGLAGDTQYF. DNA of the CDR3: TGTGCCAGCAGCTTATTGGGACTAGCTGGAGATACGCAGTATTTT. This chain connects TRBV7-3 to TRBJ2-3; 9 nucleotides agree with TRBD2. This CDR3 has 15 amino acids. The V gene's germline CDR1 is SGHTA and CDR2 FQGTGA. Losses at the gene ends were 2 bases for V and 5 bases for J; bases not matched to a gene: 5. Complete variable domain (other parts from reference TRBV7-3 and TRBJ2-3): GAGVSQTPSNKVTEKGKYVELRCDPISGHTALYWYRQSLGQGPEFLIYFQGTGAADDSGLPNDRFFAVRPEGSVSTLKIQRTERGDSAVYLCASSLLGLAGDTQYFGPGTRLTVL.

This chain links TRBV6-2 or TRBV6-3 with TRBJ1-3; TRBD1 aligns across 7 bases. V lost 2 bases, J lost 0 bases, and 10 bases stayed unmatched. The germline V gene encodes CDR1 MNHEY and CDR2 SVGEGT. This CDR3 comprises 18 residues. CDR3 coding DNA: TGTGCCAGCAGTTACGGGTGGGGACGACAGGGCTCTGGAAACACCATATATTTT. It specifies CASSYGWGRQGSGNTIYF.

The CDR3 sequence: CASSLKGTGVSRTDTQYF. The CDR3 DNA reads TGTGCCAGCAGCTTAAAGGGTACAGGGGTTAGCCGGACAGATACGCAGTATTTT. The chain is built from TRBV11-2 and TRBJ2-3, with 7 bases that match TRBD1. Germline trimming cut 2 bases from V and 3 bases from J; bases unmatched to any gene: 14. Germline lookup yields CDR1 SGHAT and CDR2 FQNNGV. The CDR3 loop spans 18 amino acids.

The sample holds many counts of this clone. The V call is TRBV5-4, the J call TRBJ2-2; TRBD1 matches at 11 bases. The CDR3 contains 16 residues. CDR1 is SGHNT and CDR2 is YYREEE in the germline V gene (reference sequence). Trimming cost V 1 base and J 7 bases; bases outside gene matches: 6. CDR3 DNA sequence: TGTGCCAGCAGCTTGCAGGACAGGGGGCGAGGCGGGGAGCTGTTTTTT. Protein sequence: CASSLQDRGRGGELFF.

V is TRBV3-1 (or the pseudogene TRBV3-2) and J is TRBJ1-4; D ambiguous. This CDR3 region has 15 residues. V dropped 2 bases and J dropped 8 bases, with 15 bases sitting between them. Germline CDR1 is LGHDT and CDR2 is YNNKEL (reference sequence). The CDR3 reads CASSQTGRPGEKLFF. The CDR3 coding sequence is TGTGCCAGCAGCCAAACCGGGCGACCGGGGGAAAAACTGTTTTTT.

The chain employs TRBV5-1 and TRBJ2-5; possible D gene TRBD1, 7 bases. V was pared by 4 bases and J by 2 bases, with 15 bases between. Germline CDR1 SGHRS, CDR2 YFSETQ. CDR3 length: 15 amino acids. The CDR3 sequence: CASSVAGGPQETQYF. The CDR3 coding sequence is TGCGCCAGCAGCGTGGCAGGGGGGCCTCAAGAGACCCAGTACTTC. The full variable domain, its missing parts supplied by reference TRBV5-1 and TRBJ2-5, is KAGVTQTPRYLIKTRGQQVTLSCSPISGHRSVSWYQQTPGQGLQFLFEYFSETQRNKGNFPGRFSGRQFSNSRSEMNVSTLELGDSALYLCASSVAGGPQETQYFGPGTRLLVL.

The CDR3 reads CASSPLLGGDTEAFF. The CDR3 coding sequence is TGTGCCAGCTCACCACTCCTGGGCGGGGACACTGAAGCTTTCTTT. The chain uses TRBV18 and TRBJ1-1, with D hard to call. Trimming cost V 1 base and J 3 bases, with 12 bases left between them. Germline lookup yields CDR1 KGHSH and CDR2 LQKENI. CDR3 size: 15 residues.